Below are 22 T cell receptor beta chains sequenced from a single sample in a study of blood T cells in healthy people across ages (dated by TCRdb to 2015 to 2017). Library method: 5' RACE. Sequencing was performed on an Illumina HiSeq 2500. A second PCR of about 7 to 12 cycles was run with a J-beta primer mix and a sample-barcoded 5' primer. TCRdb itself trimmed the public reads at Q25 with fastp, ran MiXCR and retained productive beta chains. Rows merge per CDR3 protein into single entries with the most common DNA and genes. The sample profile shows about 1.4 million distinct CDR3 sequences; around 59% of them were found once. The leading ten clones occupy 5.5% to 8% of the sample. The specimen sequenced was blood. These receptors all come from a man younger than 30 in good health.

This chain joins TRBV27 and TRBJ2-3; 11 nucleotides agree with TRBD2. This CDR3 has 16 residues. Germline values: CDR1 MNHEY, CDR2 SMNVEV (reference sequence). V lost 8 bases to trimming and J lost 2 bases; unmatched junction nucleotides: 9. CDR3 coding DNA: TGTGCCAGCGCATCTAGCGGGGGGCCCCCCACAGATACGCAGTATTTT. Protein: CASASSGGPPTDTQYF.

The J gene is TRBJ2-3, the V gene TRBV6-2 or TRBV6-3; 8 bases line up with TRBD2. The CDR3 spans 17 residues. Germline V gives CDR1 MNHEY, CDR2 SVGEGT. Trimming removed 4 bases from V and 2 bases from J; junction bases left unmatched: 11. CDR3 bases: TGTGCCAGCAGTTCCCTCACAGCGGGGGAGAACACAGATACGCAGTATTTT. Translating gives CASSSLTAGENTDTQYF.

This clonotype was detected a few times. This CDR3 reads CASSYLSGSPSPETQYF. CDR3 DNA sequence: TGTGCCAGCAGTTATCTCAGCGGCAGCCCCTCCCCAGAGACCCAGTACTTC. The gene calls are TRBV6-6 and TRBJ2-5, with D tentatively TRBD2 (5 bases). Deletions cut 3 bases from V and 4 bases from J, with 21 bases between. Germline lookup yields CDR1 MNHNY and CDR2 SVGAGI (reference sequence). The CDR3 is made up of 17 amino acids.

This clonotype showed up just a few times. This chain connects TRBV6-6 to TRBJ2-7; 7 bases are shared with TRBD1. Germline loops: CDR1 MNHNY, CDR2 SVGAGI (reference sequence). The CDR3 is 14 amino acids. V lost 5 bases, J lost 4 bases, and 8 bases stayed unmatched. CDR3 DNA sequence: TGTGCCAGCAGTCTACCGGGACAGCGGTACGAGCAGTACTTC. Translation: CASSLPGQRYEQYF.

The chain carries TRBV28 and TRBJ2-2; either TRBD1 or TRBD2 may supply D (5 bases each). Per germline, CDR1 MDHEN and CDR2 SYDVKM. V lost 3 bases to trimming and J lost 7 bases, with 15 bases between them. The CDR3 contains 15 residues. CDR3 region: CASSFGVSGHGELFF. For the CDR3, the DNA is TGTGCCAGCAGTTTCGGGGTGTCGGGGCACGGGGAGCTGTTTTTT.

V and J are TRBV5-6 and TRBJ2-4; 11 bases line up with TRBD2. The DNA end favors TRBJ2-7, so the J call may be wrong. CDR1 SGHDT and CDR2 YYEEEE come from the germline V gene. The CDR3 has 19 residues. DNA for the CDR3: TGTGCCAGCACTGTTCGCGAAGCTTGGCGACTAGCGGGGAGCTACGAGCAGTACTTC. The encoded protein is CASTVREAWRLAGSYEQYF.

In this sample, this clonotype turned up a few times. The chain has TRBV25-1 and TRBJ2-1; 7 bases align to TRBD2. The J segment lost 9 bases and the V segment lost 5 bases, leaving 16 bases of the junction unmatched. This CDR3 has 16 residues. CDR1 is MGHDK and CDR2 is SYGVNS in the germline V gene. The CDR3, as DNA: TGTGCCAGCAGTCCCAGCGGGGCACAATTATTTTGTGAGCAGTTCTTC. Its translation: CASSPSGAQLFCEQFF.

The V call is TRBV6-1, the J call TRBJ1-2; TRBD1 matches at 7 bases. Germline assignment: CDR1 MNHNS and CDR2 SASEGT. V shed 2 bases, J shed 4 bases, and the junction held 7 bases outside the gene matches. This CDR3 region has 15 residues. Here the CDR3 reads CASSELGTDPYGYTF. The CDR3 region has the DNA TGTGCCAGCAGTGAACTGGGGACAGATCCCTATGGCTACACCTTC.

The chain joins TRBV5-1 to TRBJ2-7; tentative D call: TRBD1 (5 bases). The CDR3 has 16 residues. CDR1 is SGHRS and CDR2 is YFSETQ in the germline V gene. Deletions cut 4 bases from V and 5 bases from J, with 22 bases between. The CDR3 DNA reads TGCGCCAGCAGCCTAGGCGGCAACAGGCAAAGAAACGAGCAGTACTTC. This translates into CASSLGGNRQRNEQYF.

The rearrangement joins TRBV5-6 to TRBJ1-5, with no clear D. The CDR3 spans 16 residues. V was cut by 0 bases and J by 3 bases, with 13 bases left in between. From germline, CDR1 is SGHDT and CDR2 YYEEEE. As DNA, the CDR3 is TGTGCCAGCAGCTTGGCCGGATTTCTGAACAATCAGCCCCAGCATTTT. Encoded protein: CASSLAGFLNNQPQHF.

The V gene is TRBV20-1, the J gene TRBJ2-1, with TRBD2 matching over 7 bases. CDR3 size: 17 residues. J gave up 3 bases and V 1 base, and 12 bases lay outside the gene matches. Germline V gives CDR1 DFQATT, CDR2 SNEGSKA (reference sequence). CDR3 amino acids: CSARVPFDSGRYNEQFF. CDR3 nucleotide sequence: TGCAGTGCTAGAGTCCCCTTTGATAGCGGGCGCTACAATGAGCAGTTCTTC.

V is TRBV11-2 and J is TRBJ2-3; 14 bases are a match to TRBD2. This CDR3 comprises 16 residues. The V segment lost 8 bases and the J segment 10 bases; nucleotides outside the gene matches: 14. Germline V lookup: CDR1 SGHAT, CDR2 FQNNGV. In DNA form, the CDR3 reads TGTGCCAGCTCATCGCCGGGACTAGCGGGAGAACAGTCGCAGTATTTT. This gives the protein CASSSPGLAGEQSQYF.

This rearrangement joins TRBV2 to TRBJ1-4; unclear D gene. In germline, CDR1 is SNHLY, CDR2 FYNNEI. V was trimmed by 2 bases and J by 0 bases, leaving 7 bases between them. The CDR3 is made up of 15 amino acids. The CDR3 is CASSEQGPTNEKLFF. In DNA, the CDR3 is TGTGCCAGCAGTGAACAAGGCCCAACTAATGAAAAACTGTTTTTT.

V gene TRBV6-5 combines with J gene TRBJ2-1; TRBD2 aligns across 10 bases. Germline CDR1 and CDR2: MNHEY and SVGAGI. The CDR3 loop spans 14 amino acids. V shed 5 bases and J 8 bases; nucleotides not matched to a gene: 6. The CDR3 nucleotides are TGTGCCAGCAGTCGCGGACTAGCGGTGGATGAGCAGTTCTTC. This codes for CASSRGLAVDEQFF.

The sample holds a few counts of this clonotype. V and J are TRBV12-3 or TRBV12-4 and TRBJ1-5, with D possibly matching TRBD1 (5 bases). Between the trimmed V and J ends, which lost 5 bases and 7 bases, there was a span of 9 bases. This CDR3 is 12 amino acids long. The CDR3 bases are TGTGCCAGCAGTGTCAGGGAGCAGCCCCAGCATTTT. Protein: CASSVREQPQHF.

The rearrangement uses TRBV28 and TRBJ2-1; no reliable D call. Per germline, CDR1 MDHEN and CDR2 SYDVKM. CDR3 size: 12 residues. V lost 4 bases, J lost 7 bases, and 8 bases lay in between. CDR3 sequence: CASSWPANEQFF. In DNA form, the CDR3 reads TGTGCCAGCAGTTGGCCGGCGAATGAGCAGTTCTTC.

This chain uses TRBV10-1 with TRBJ2-4; unclear D gene. V dropped 3 bases and J dropped 8 bases, with 29 bases sitting between them. The CDR3 sequence is 19 residues long. Germline loops: CDR1 WNHNN, CDR2 SYGVQD (reference sequence). In DNA, the CDR3 is TGCGCCAGCAGTGAACTGTACCCCGTTGGCTCAAGATTGGGGTACATTCAGTACTTC. Protein: CASSELYPVGSRLGYIQYF.

The J gene is TRBJ2-1, the V gene TRBV29-1, with TRBD2 identical over 16 bases. V trimming: 4 bases; J trimming: 8 bases; junction bases outside the gene matches: 5. The CDR3 covers 15 residues. Germline CDR1 is SQVTM and CDR2 is ANQGSEA. CDR3 region: CSVAGLAGGPDEQFF. CDR3 sequence (DNA): TGCAGCGTTGCGGGACTAGCGGGGGGGCCGGATGAGCAGTTCTTC.

The chain uses TRBV12-3 or TRBV12-4 and TRBJ1-1; D unresolved. The germline V and J ends were trimmed by 0 bases and 0 bases, with 8 bases remaining between them. There are 15 residues in the CDR3. The CDR3 loop reads CASSLADPMNTEAFF. CDR3 bases: TGTGCCAGCAGTTTAGCGGATCCCATGAACACTGAAGCTTTCTTT.

The chain uses TRBV2 and TRBJ2-3; 9 bases fit TRBD2. This CDR3 has 17 amino acids. Germline trimming cut 3 bases from V and 4 bases from J; bases unmatched to any gene: 11. Germline CDR1 is SNHLY and CDR2 is FYNNEI. The CDR3 here is CASSDPPGGGEPDTQYF. Written as DNA, the CDR3 is TGTGCCAGCAGTGATCCCCCGGGCGGGGGGGAGCCAGATACGCAGTATTTT.

This sequence joins TRBV3-1 and TRBJ2-4, with 7 positions matching TRBD1. Germline CDR1 is LGHDT and CDR2 is YNNKEL (reference sequence). This CDR3 contains 16 residues. Unmatched junction bases numbered 5, after V lost 0 bases and J lost 3 bases. Here the CDR3 DNA reads TGTGCCAGCAGCCAAGAGGCCGGGACAGTCAAAAACATTCAGTACTTC. Amino acid sequence: CASSQEAGTVKNIQYF.

This clonotype has only one observation. This chain links TRBV20-1 with TRBJ2-3, with TRBD2 matching over 7 bases. Trimming at V came to 6 bases and at J to 4 bases, leaving 10 bases not matched to a gene. This CDR3 comprises 14 residues. CDR1 and CDR2 (germline): DFQATT, SNEGSKA (reference sequence). In DNA, the CDR3 is TGCAGTGCCCCCCTCGGGGGGTACGCAGATACGCAGTATTTT. The encoded protein is CSAPLGGYADTQYF.